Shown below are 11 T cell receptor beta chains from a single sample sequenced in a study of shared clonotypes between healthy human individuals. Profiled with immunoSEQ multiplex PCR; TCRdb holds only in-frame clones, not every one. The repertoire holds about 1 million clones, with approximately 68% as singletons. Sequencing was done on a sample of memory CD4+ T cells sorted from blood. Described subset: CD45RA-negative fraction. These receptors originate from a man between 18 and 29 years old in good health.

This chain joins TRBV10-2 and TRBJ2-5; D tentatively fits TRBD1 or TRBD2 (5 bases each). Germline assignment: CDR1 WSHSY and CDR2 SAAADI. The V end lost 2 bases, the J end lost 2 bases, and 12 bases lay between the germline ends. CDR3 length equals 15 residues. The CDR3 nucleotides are TGCGCCAGCAGTGAGCCGGGACGCACGCAAGAGACCCAGTACTTC. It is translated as CASSEPGRTQETQYF.

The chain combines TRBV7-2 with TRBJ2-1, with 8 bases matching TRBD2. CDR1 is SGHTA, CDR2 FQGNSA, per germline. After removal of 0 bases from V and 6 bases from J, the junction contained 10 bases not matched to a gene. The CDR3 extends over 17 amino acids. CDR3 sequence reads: CASSLATSANLANEQFF. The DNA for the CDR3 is TGTGCCAGCAGCTTAGCGACTAGCGCCAACCTAGCCAATGAGCAGTTCTTC.

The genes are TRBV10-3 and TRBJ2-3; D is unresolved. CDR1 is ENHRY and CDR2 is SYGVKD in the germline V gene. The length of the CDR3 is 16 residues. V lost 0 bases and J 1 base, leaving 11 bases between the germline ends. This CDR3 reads CAISESAVAGTDTQYF. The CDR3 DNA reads TGTGCCATCAGTGAGTCGGCTGTTGCCGGCACAGATACGCAGTATTTT.

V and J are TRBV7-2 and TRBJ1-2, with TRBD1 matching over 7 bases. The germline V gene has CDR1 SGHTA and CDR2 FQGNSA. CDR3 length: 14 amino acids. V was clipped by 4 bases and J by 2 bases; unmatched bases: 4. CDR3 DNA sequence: TGTGCCAGCAGCTCAACACAGGGGAACTATGGCTACACCTTC. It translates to CASSSTQGNYGYTF. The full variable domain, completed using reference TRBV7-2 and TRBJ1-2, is GAGVSQSPSNKVTEKGKDVELRCDPISGHTALYWYRQSLGQGLEFLIYFQGNSAPDKSGLPSDRFSAERTGGSVSTLTIQRTQQEDSAVYLCASSSTQGNYGYTFGSGTRLTVV.

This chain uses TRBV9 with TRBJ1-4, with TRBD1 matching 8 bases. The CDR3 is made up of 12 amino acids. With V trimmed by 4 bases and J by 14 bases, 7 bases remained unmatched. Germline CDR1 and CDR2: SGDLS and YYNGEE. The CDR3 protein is CASSPQQGGLFF. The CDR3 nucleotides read TGTGCCAGCAGCCCACAACAGGGGGGTCTGTTTTTT.

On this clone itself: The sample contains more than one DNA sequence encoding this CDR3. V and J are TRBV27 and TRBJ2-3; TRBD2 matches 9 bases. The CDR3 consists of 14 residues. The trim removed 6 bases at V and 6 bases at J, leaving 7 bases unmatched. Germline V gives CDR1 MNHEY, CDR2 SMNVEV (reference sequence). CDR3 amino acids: CASRLAGGPDTQYF. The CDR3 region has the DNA TGTGCCAGCAGACTGGCGGGAGGGCCGGATACGCAGTATTTT.

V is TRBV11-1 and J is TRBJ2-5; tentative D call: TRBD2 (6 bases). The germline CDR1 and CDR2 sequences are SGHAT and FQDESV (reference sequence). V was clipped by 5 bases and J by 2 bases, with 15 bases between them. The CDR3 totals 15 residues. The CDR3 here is CASSKEGRPQETQYF. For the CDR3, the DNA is TGTGCCAGCAGCAAAGAGGGGAGGCCGCAAGAGACCCAGTACTTC.

CDR3 in amino acids: CASSEVYGRETQYF. In DNA form, the CDR3 reads TGTGCCAGCAGTGAAGTTTACGGACGAGAGACCCAGTACTTC. This rearrangement joins TRBV25-1 to TRBJ2-5; D remains ambiguous. This CDR3 contains 14 residues. The germline V and J ends were trimmed by 2 bases and 4 bases, with 11 bases remaining between them. Germline V gene sequence: CDR1 MGHDK, CDR2 SYGVNS.

Here the CDR3 reads CASSEGGFVDEAFF. CDR3 bases: TGTGCCAGCAGTGAAGGAGGGTTTGTCGATGAAGCTTTCTTT. V and J are TRBV6-1 and TRBJ1-1; D remains ambiguous. Germline CDR1 MNHNS, CDR2 SASEGT. This CDR3 spans 14 amino acids. V dropped 1 base and J dropped 7 bases, with 13 bases sitting between them.

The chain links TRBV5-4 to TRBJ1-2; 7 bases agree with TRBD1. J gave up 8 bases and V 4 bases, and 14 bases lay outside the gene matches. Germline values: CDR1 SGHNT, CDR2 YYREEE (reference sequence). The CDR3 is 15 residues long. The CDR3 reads CASSHNLDDRVGYTF. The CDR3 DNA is TGTGCCAGCAGCCACAACCTGGACGACAGGGTAGGCTACACCTTC.

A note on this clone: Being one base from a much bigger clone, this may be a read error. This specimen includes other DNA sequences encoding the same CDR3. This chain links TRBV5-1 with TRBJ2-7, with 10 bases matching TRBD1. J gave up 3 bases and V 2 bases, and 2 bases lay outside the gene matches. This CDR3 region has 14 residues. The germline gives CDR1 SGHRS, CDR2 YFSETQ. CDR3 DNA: TGCGCCAGCAGCTTTGGACAGGGGGGCTACGAGCAGTACTTC. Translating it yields CASSFGQGGYEQYF.